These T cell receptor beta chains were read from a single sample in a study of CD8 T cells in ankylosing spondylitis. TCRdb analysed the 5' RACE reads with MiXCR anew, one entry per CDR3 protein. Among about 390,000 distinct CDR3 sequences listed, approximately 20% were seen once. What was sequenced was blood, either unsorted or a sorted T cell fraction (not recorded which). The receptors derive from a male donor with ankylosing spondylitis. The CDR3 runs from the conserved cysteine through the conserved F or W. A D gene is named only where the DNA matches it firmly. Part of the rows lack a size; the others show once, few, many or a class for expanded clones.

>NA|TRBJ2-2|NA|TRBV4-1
TGCGCCAGCAGCCATCCCTGGGGGGTGAGGAGAACCGGGGAGCTGTTTTTT
CASSHPWGVRRTGELFF
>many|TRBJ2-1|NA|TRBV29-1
TGCAGCGTTCTATCCGGGAGACTCTACAATGAGCAGTTCTTC
CSVLSGRLYNEQFF
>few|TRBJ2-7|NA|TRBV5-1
TGCGCCAGCAGCCCAGGGGACTACTCCTACGAGCAGTACTTC
CASSPGDYSYEQYF
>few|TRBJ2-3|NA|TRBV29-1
TGCAGCGTGAGCCGGGACACACATCTGGGCACAGATACGCAGTATTTT
CSVSRDTHLGTDTQYF
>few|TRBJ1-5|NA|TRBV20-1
TGCAGTGCTAGAGATCGGGGGGCGAGCAATCAGCCCCAGCATTTT
CSARDRGASNQPQHF
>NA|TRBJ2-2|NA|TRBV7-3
TGTGCCAGCAGCTCCCTAGGTGGGAGCACCGGGGAGCTGTTTTTT
CASSSLGGSTGELFF
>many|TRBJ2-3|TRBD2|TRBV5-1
TGCGCCAGCAGCCCCCTGCGGGCGGGAGGTTTGTCAGATACGCAGTATTTT
CASSPLRAGGLSDTQYF
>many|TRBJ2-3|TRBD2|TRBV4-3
TGCGCCAGCAGCCAAGACGACCTGAGAACTAGCGGCACAGATACGCAGTATTTT
CASSQDDLRTSGTDTQYF
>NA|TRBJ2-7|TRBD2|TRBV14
TGTGCCAGCAGCCAGACCCTTGGGGGAGGGTACTACGAGCAGTACTTC
CASSQTLGGGYYEQYF
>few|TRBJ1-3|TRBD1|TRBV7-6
TGTGCCAGCAGCTTAGGCCGACAGGGGAGCTCTGGAAACACCATATATTTT
CASSLGRQGSSGNTIYF
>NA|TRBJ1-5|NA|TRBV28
TGTGCCAGCAGTTTAAGATCCGGGACTCTTAATCAGCCCCAGCATTTT
CASSLRSGTLNQPQHF
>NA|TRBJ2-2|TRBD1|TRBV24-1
TGTGCCACCAGTGACAGCGACGGACAGGGTTCCAACACCGGGGAGCTGTTTTTT
CATSDSDGQGSNTGELFF
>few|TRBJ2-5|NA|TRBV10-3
TGTGCCATCAGTGAGCCCGCGGGGTCCGAGACCCAGTACTTC
CAISEPAGSETQYF
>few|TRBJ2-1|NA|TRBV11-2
TGTGCCAGCGGCTTCGGACGGGACAATGAGCAGTTCTTC
CASGFGRDNEQFF
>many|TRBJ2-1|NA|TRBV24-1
TGTGCCACCAGTGATTACAGTGAGCAGTTCTTC
CATSDYSEQFF
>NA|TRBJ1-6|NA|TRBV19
TGTGCCAGTAGTGGGGGGGCCGGACGGACTAATTCACCCCTCCACTTT
CASSGGAGRTNSPLHF
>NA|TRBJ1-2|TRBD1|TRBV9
TGTGCCAGCAGCGAAAACGTACAGGGGGGAATCGGTCGCTACACCTTC
CASSENVQGGIGRYTF
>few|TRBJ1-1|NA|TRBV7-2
TGTGCCAGCAGCTTTACAGGGAATGCGAACACTGAAGCTTTCTTT
CASSFTGNANTEAFF
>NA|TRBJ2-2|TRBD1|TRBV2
TGTGCCAGCAGCCTGTCCCGGGACAGGGTCGGGGAGCTGTTTTTT
CASSLSRDRVGELFF
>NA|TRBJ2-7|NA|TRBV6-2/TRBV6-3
TGTGCCAGCAGGACCCGCGGGACGGCCCGCTACGAGCAGTACTTC
CASRTRGTARYEQYF
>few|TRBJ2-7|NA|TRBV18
TGTGCCAGCTCACCAGAGCGCTACGAGCAGTACTTC
CASSPERYEQYF
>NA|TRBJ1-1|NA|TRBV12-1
TGTGCCAGCAGCTCTGGGTGGTGGCCTGAAGCTTTCTTT
CASSSGWWPEAFF
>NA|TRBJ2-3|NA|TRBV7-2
TGTGCCAGCAGCCCCGCGCTAGCCGCAGATACGCAGTATTTT
CASSPALAADTQYF
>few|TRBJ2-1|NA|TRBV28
TGTGCCAGCAGTTTCTCTCTGGGGGTCTCCGCTCCCGCGCAGTTCTTC
CASSFSLGVSAPAQFF
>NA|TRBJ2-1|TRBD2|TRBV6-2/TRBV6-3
TGTGCCAGCTCCTTTCTCCGAGGCTATCGCGGGAGCCGGTCCTACAATGAGCAGTTCTTC
CASSFLRGYRGSRSYNEQFF
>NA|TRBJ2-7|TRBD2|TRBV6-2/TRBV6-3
TGTGCCAGCACCACCCCCCGGACTAGCGGGACCCCGAGCTCCTACGAGCAGTACTTC
CASTTPRTSGTPSSYEQYF
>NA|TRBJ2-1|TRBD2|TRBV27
TGTGCCAGCAGTCACCCTGATTTGGGACTAGCGGGAACCTACAATGAGCAGTTCTTC
CASSHPDLGLAGTYNEQFF
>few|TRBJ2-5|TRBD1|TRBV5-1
TGCGCCAGCAGCTTAATGGGACAGGGCCCAGAGACCCAGTACTTC
CASSLMGQGPETQYF
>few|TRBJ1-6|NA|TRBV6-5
TGTGCCAGCAGTTCCCACAGTAGCCATAATTCACCCCTCCACTTT
CASSSHSSHNSPLHF
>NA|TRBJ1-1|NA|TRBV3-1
TGTGCCAGCAGCGTCGTCCCACTGAACACTGAAGCTTTCTTT
CASSVVPLNTEAFF
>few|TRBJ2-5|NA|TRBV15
TGTGCCACCAGCAGATGGACTTCGGAGACCCAGTACTTC
CATSRWTSETQYF
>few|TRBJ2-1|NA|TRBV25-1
TGTGCCAGCAGTGACCCTATTAGCCCATACAATGAGCAGTTCTTC
CASSDPISPYNEQFF
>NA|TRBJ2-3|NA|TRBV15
TGTGCCACCAGCAGAGGAGAGGGGCAGTATTTT
CATSRGEGQYF
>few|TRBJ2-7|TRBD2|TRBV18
TGTGCCAGCTCACCAGTTACTAGCGGGAGGGACGAGCAGTACTTC
CASSPVTSGRDEQYF
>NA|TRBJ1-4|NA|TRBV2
TGTGCCCTCAAGGGGGTAACTAATGAAAAACTGTTTTTT
CALKGVTNEKLFF
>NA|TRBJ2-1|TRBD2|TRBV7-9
TGTGCCAGCAGTAAGACGGGTCGGACTAGAGGAAACAATGAGCAGTTCTTC
CASSKTGRTRGNNEQFF
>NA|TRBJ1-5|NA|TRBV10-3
TGTGCCATCAAGAGCAGAAATCAGCCCCAGCATTTT
CAIKSRNQPQHF
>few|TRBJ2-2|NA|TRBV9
TGTGCCAGCAGCGTAGTCGGGGGAGGCGGGAACACCGGGGAGCTGTTTTTT
CASSVVGGGGNTGELFF
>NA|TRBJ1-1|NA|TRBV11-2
TGTGCCAGCCGTTACCCTCGGGCTAACACTGAAGCTTTCTTT
CASRYPRANTEAFF
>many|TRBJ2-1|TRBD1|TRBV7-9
TGTGCCAGCAGCATGGGACAGCTCTACAATGAGCAGTTCTTC
CASSMGQLYNEQFF
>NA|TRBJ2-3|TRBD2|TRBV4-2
TGTGCCAGCAGCCCCTTGACTAGCGCGAGTAGTTTTAGCACAGATACGCAGTATTTT
CASSPLTSASSFSTDTQYF
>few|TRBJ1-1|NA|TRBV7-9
TGTGCCAGCAGCGTAACGGGCCACGCAACCACTGAAGCTTTCTTT
CASSVTGHATTEAFF
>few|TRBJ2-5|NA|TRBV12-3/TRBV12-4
TGTGCCAGCAGTTTTTCAGGAGAGACCCAGTACTTC
CASSFSGETQYF
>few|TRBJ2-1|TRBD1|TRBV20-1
TGCAGTGCTAGAGCCGGGACAGGGCCAAAGTTCTTC
CSARAGTGPKFF
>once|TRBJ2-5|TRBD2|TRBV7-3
TGTGCCAGCAGCCCCCGCGTTAGCGGGTTAGCAGAGACCCAGTACTTC
CASSPRVSGLAETQYF
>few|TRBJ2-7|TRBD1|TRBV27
TGTGCCAGCAGTTTAGAAAGGGACAGGGAGTACGAGCAGTACTTC
CASSLERDREYEQYF
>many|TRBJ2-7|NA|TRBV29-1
TGCAGCGTTGGAGAAGGCAGCTCCTACGAGCAGTACTTC
CSVGEGSSYEQYF
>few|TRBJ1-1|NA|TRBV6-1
TGTGCCAGCACCCAACCCCCGCCTCCTCCGACTGAAGCTTTCTTT
CASTQPPPPPTEAFF
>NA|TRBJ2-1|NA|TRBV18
TGTGCCAGCTCACCAAACCGACGTCCCAATGAGCAGTTCTTC
CASSPNRRPNEQFF
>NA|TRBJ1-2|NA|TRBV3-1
TGTGCCAGCAGTCCCAGCATAGAACCTAACTATGGCTACACCTTC
CASSPSIEPNYGYTF
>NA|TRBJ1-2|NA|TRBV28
TGTGCCAGCCGAAGTTTTGGGGGAAGCTATGGCTACACCTTC
CASRSFGGSYGYTF
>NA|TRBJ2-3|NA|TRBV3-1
TGTGCCAGCAGCCAACAAGTTTTGGTCACAGATACGCAGTATTTT
CASSQQVLVTDTQYF
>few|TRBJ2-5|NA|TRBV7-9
TGTGCCAGCAGCCTCTTTAGCGGAGAGACCCAGTACTTC
CASSLFSGETQYF